This note documents a single TCR beta chain sequence. The antigen is not known. Primed by a sample-barcoded 5' primer and a J-beta primer mix, a second PCR proceeded for about 7 to 11 cycles. TCRdb reanalysed the 5' RACE reads using MiXCR and keeps one entry per CDR3 protein. The table records fewer than 1,200,000 distinct CDR3 sequences, around 27% of them present only once. The record originates from a study of blood T cells in healthy people across ages. Overall study: Template switching picked up about one barcoded beta molecule for each two T cells.

Germline V gives CDR1 DFQATT, CDR2 SNEGSKA (reference sequence). Trimming took off 7 bases at V and 2 bases at J, with 14 bases between the two ends. This CDR3 spans 13 amino acids. General study results and limits: The fall in TCR beta diversity per million T cells was roughly linear with age.

These data are also associated with another study on T cells of mothers and their children. That work states: All extracted RNA went into cDNA synthesis, roughly 1.5 ug per 15 ul.

This sequence joins TRBV20-1 and TRBJ2-5, with D possibly matching TRBD2 (6 bases). This receptor was identified in a girl aged 2 to 9 in good health. Material: blood. Here the CDR3 DNA reads TGCAGTGTGAAGGGAGGCAGTCAAGAGACCCAGTACTTC. Amino acids: CSVKGGSQETQYF.